This record looks at one TCR beta chain sequence and its context. The target antigen is unknown. V was clipped by 1 base and J by 4 bases; unmatched bases: 3. CDR1 is LNHNV and CDR2 is YYDKDF in the germline V gene (reference sequence). This CDR3 region has 15 residues. The data stem from a study of cytomegalovirus exposure and HLA in healthy donors. Whole-study findings and limits: In a later analysis, HLA-associated beta chains showed higher expansion and lower generation probabilities than comparable chains.

The PCR was carried out with 60 Vbeta primers and 13 Jbeta primers. Original data processing: Later reanalysis found around 80 million unique TCR beta chains, around 9.9 million of them shared. Method: immunoSEQ multiplex PCR; TCRdb's copy keeps in-frame clones and lacks some. The DNA gave D and trimming, while V, J and clone size come from that table. Among about 64,000 clones listed, under 80% were seen once. The rearrangement links TRBV15 to TRBJ2-7; TRBD1 matches 11 bases. Sequencing was performed on PBMCs. This receptor was obtained from a male donor in good health and CMV-seropositive. In DNA form, the CDR3 reads TGTGCCACCAGCAGAGCGGGACAGGGGGTGTACGAGCAGTACTTC. The encoded protein is CATSRAGQGVYEQYF.